This T cell receptor (beta chain) came from a study of T cell responses to AZD1222 COVID-19 vaccine. The CDR3 runs to 12 residues. V was pared by 5 bases and J by 6 bases, with 10 bases between. From germline, CDR1 is SGHAT and CDR2 FQDESV (reference sequence). TCRdb keeps only in-frame clones here, not all; method: immunoSEQ multiplex PCR. The profile covers 170,000 or so clones, with 70% to 90% appearing a single time and around a tenth taken by the ten largest. The study's findings and limits: Two AZD1222 doses significantly raised spike-specific TCR breadth and depth over controls.

Second-dose groups at about 4 or about 12 weeks were pooled. Details on this clone: Its antigen is as yet unknown.

The chain carries TRBV11-1 and TRBJ1-1, with D possibly TRBD1 on 5 matching bases. The clonotype originates from an adult who received the AZD1222 COVID-19 vaccine. The sample here was peripheral blood, taken 28 days after the second AZD1222 dose. The CDR3 region is CASSPGSPEAFF. The CDR3 nucleotides read TGTGCCAGCAGCCCAGGGTCCCCTGAAGCTTTCTTT.